This TCR beta chain stems from a study of control samples from healthy donors and cancer patients. J gave up 2 bases and V 0 bases, and 3 bases lay outside the gene matches. The CDR3 contains 15 residues. In germline, CDR1 is SGHRS, CDR2 YFSETQ. Clones were sequenced by immunoSEQ multiplex PCR, and TCRdb holds only the in-frame ones, with some missing. The sample consists of 85,000 to 95,000 clones, approximately 78% of them appearing once. The receptor comes from a woman in her fifties or sixties in good health. V and J are TRBV5-1 and TRBJ2-3, with 7 bases lining up with TRBD2. The specimen was blood. CDR3 amino acids: CASSLVGGDTDTQYF. CDR3 nucleotides: TGCGCCAGCAGCTTGGTTGGGGGGGACACAGATACGCAGTATTTT.